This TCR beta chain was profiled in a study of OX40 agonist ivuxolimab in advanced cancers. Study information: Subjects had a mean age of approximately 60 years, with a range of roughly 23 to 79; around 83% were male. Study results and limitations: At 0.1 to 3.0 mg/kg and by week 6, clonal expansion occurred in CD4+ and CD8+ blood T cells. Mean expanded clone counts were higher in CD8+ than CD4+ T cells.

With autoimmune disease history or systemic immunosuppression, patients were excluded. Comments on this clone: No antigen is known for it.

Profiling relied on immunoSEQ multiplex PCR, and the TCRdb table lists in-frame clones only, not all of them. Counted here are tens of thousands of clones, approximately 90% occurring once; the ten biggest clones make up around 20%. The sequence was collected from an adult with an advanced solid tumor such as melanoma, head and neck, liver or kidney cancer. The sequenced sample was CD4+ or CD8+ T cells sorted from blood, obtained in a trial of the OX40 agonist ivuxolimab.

CDR3 residues: CASRATTGRAGYTF. CDR3 nucleotide sequence: TGCGCCAGCAGAGCAACGACAGGGCGGGCTGGCTACACCTTC. V usage is TRBV10-2 and J usage is TRBJ1-2; TRBD1 aligns across 7 bases. Germline CDR1 is WSHSY and CDR2 is SAAADI. V lost 6 bases to trimming and J lost 7 bases; unmatched junction nucleotides: 11. The CDR3 extends over 14 amino acids.